The clone carrying this T cell receptor beta chain was found a few times. Authors' data handling: Estimation of nucleated cell counts was performed using reference gene primer amplification. Method: immunoSEQ multiplex PCR; TCRdb's copy keeps in-frame clones and lacks some. That table gives V, J and clone size, and the DNA gave D and trimming. The sample includes 70,000 to 80,000 clones, about nine tenths seen only once; the top ten take around 13%. The J segment lost 4 bases and the V segment lost 4 bases, leaving 11 bases of the junction unmatched. CDR3 length: 17 residues. From germline, CDR1 is LNHDA and CDR2 SQIVND (reference sequence). The data belong to a study of blood T cell repertoires in COVID-19. Across the whole study: Spain, Italy and the United States supplied samples that represented acute and convalescent COVID-19. PBMCs, B-cell-depleted T cells, or T cells were the source of the cDNA or gDNA that made up the material.

The V call is TRBV19, the J call TRBJ2-5; 11 nucleotides line up with TRBD1. The specimen sequenced was peripheral blood. This clonotype was obtained from a woman aged 60-75 years with acute or convalescent COVID-19. CDR3 sequence: CASSTTGTGGIGETQYF. CDR3 bases: TGTGCCAGTAGTACCACCGGGACAGGGGGGATCGGAGAGACCCAGTACTTC.